Listed below are T cell receptor beta chains from one sample, sequenced in a study of cytomegalovirus exposure and HLA in healthy donors. Assay used: immunoSEQ multiplex PCR; TCRdb lists only in-frame clones, some missing. Here the sample spans 220,000 or so clones, over 70% being singletons. Input material: PBMCs. The source is a woman aged 25 to 39 in good health and CMV-seropositive. Both conserved end residues are part of each CDR3. A D gene is named only where the DNA matches it firmly. Not all rows give a size; the values are once, few, many and, for expanded clones, a class.

abundance	v_gene	d_gene	j_gene	CDR3aa	CDR3nt
NA	TRBV6-1	TRBD1	TRBJ2-7	CASSPRQGSVYEQYF	TGTGCCAGCAGTCCCAGACAGGGCAGTGTCTACGAGCAGTACTTC
NA	TRBV11-2	NA	TRBJ2-7	CASTRRDTAYEQYF	TGTGCCAGCACCCGGAGGGACACTGCCTACGAGCAGTACTTC
NA	TRBV19	NA	TRBJ2-7	CASSIVGEYEQYF	TGTGCCAGTAGTATAGTAGGGGAGTACGAGCAGTACTTC
once	TRBV2	TRBD2	TRBJ2-5	CASRETSAGGLETQYF	TGTGCCAGCAGAGAAACTAGCGCTGGTGGGCTGGAGACCCAGTACTTC
NA	TRBV30	NA	TRBJ2-2	CAWSAPWAPGELFF	TGTGCCTGGAGTGCCCCGTGGGCCCCCGGGGAGCTGTTTTTT
NA	TRBV6-5	TRBD1	TRBJ2-1	CASSTRTGGYNEQFF	TGTGCCAGCAGTACACGGACAGGGGGGTACAATGAGCAGTTCTTC
NA	TRBV5-1	TRBD1	TRBJ2-1	CASGPGQYYNEQFF	TGCGCCAGCGGCCCGGGACAGTACTACAATGAGCAGTTCTTC
few	TRBV30	TRBD1	TRBJ2-2	CAWSWAGGSGELFF	TGTGCCTGGAGTTGGGCAGGGGGCTCCGGGGAGCTGTTTTTT
NA	TRBV5-1	NA	TRBJ1-1	CASSLYGIEAFF	TGCGCCAGCAGCTTGTATGGGATTGAAGCTTTCTTT
NA	TRBV7-9	NA	TRBJ2-1	CASRYGGGIENNEQFF	TGTGCCAGCAGATACGGAGGGGGCATCGAAAACAATGAGCAGTTCTTC
few	TRBV5-1	NA	TRBJ1-2	CASSPRDYGYTF	TGCGCCAGCAGCCCTCGGGACTATGGCTACACCTTC
NA	TRBV27	NA	TRBJ1-2	CASSLRGFMGGYTF	TGTGCCAGCAGTTTAAGGGGTTTTATGGGAGGCTACACCTTC
NA	TRBV2	TRBD1	TRBJ2-3	CASSAGGDTQYF	TGTGCCAGCAGTGCAGGGGGAGATACGCAGTATTTT
NA	TRBV4-2	TRBD1	TRBJ1-2	CASSQAPGQGDGYTF	TGTGCCAGCAGCCAGGCTCCGGGACAGGGAGATGGCTACACCTTC
NA	TRBV27	NA	TRBJ2-7	CASSGTFLLREQYF	TGTGCCAGCAGCGGGACTTTCCTACTGAGAGAGCAGTACTTC
NA	TRBV4-1	NA	TRBJ1-2	CASSQEKVGSLGYTF	TGCGCCAGCAGCCAAGAAAAAGTAGGATCCTTGGGCTACACCTTC
NA	TRBV5-1	TRBD2	TRBJ2-7	CASSSGLAGVGYEQYF	TGCGCCAGCAGCTCGGGACTAGCGGGAGTCGGGTACGAGCAGTACTTC
once	TRBV5-6	TRBD1	TRBJ2-5	CASSYTGTGGETQYF	TGTGCCAGCAGTTACACCGGGACAGGGGGAGAGACCCAGTACTTC
NA	TRBV30	NA	TRBJ1-1	CAWITALSNTEAFF	TGTGCCTGGATTACCGCGTTATCGAACACTGAAGCTTTCTTT
once	TRBV7-7	NA	TRBJ2-7	CDSSYTPTYEQYF	TGTGACAGCAGCTACACGCCCACGTACGAGCAGTACTTC
few	TRBV28	TRBD1	TRBJ1-5	CASSLSLTGEDQPQHF	TGTGCCAGCAGTTTATCCCTGACAGGGGAGGATCAGCCCCAGCATTTT
few	TRBV6-6	TRBD1	TRBJ1-5	CASSYATGDSNQPQHF	TGTGCCAGCAGTTACGCGACAGGGGATAGCAATCAGCCCCAGCATTTT
NA	TRBV11-3	TRBD2	TRBJ2-7	CASSLLAGDYEQYF	TGTGCCAGCAGCTTGCTAGCGGGGGACTACGAGCAGTACTTC
NA	TRBV27	NA	TRBJ2-4	CASSLSRVTDIQYF	TGTGCCAGCAGTTTATCGAGAGTGACGGACATTCAGTACTTC
once	TRBV5-6	NA	TRBJ2-7	CASSGYRESYEQYF	TGTGCCAGCAGCGGTTACAGGGAAAGCTACGAGCAGTACTTC
NA	TRBV6-5	NA	TRBJ2-7	CASSYGRNSYEQYF	TGTGCCAGCAGTTACGGACGGAACTCCTACGAGCAGTACTTC
NA	TRBV13	TRBD2	TRBJ2-1	CASSLAGLAGYNEQFF	TGTGCCAGCAGCTTAGCGGGGTTAGCGGGCTACAATGAGCAGTTCTTC
NA	TRBV6-5	NA	TRBJ1-2	CASSYSLGSAYGYTF	TGTGCCAGCAGTTACTCATTAGGAAGCGCTTATGGCTACACCTTC
NA	TRBV30	NA	TRBJ1-5	CAWSFGQQQPQHF	TGTGCCTGGAGTTTTGGACAACAGCAGCCCCAGCATTTT
NA	TRBV19	TRBD1	TRBJ1-5	CASSKGQVAARNQPQHF	TGTGCCAGTAGTAAAGGACAGGTGGCAGCGCGCAATCAGCCCCAGCATTTT
once	TRBV2	NA	TRBJ2-1	CASTPSQRAYNEQFF	TGTGCCAGCACCCCTTCGCAGCGGGCCTACAATGAGCAGTTCTTC
NA	TRBV2	NA	TRBJ1-1	CASSVQNTEAFF	TGTGCCAGCAGTGTTCAGAACACTGAAGCTTTCTTT
few	TRBV5-1	NA	TRBJ2-5	CASSLSETQYF	TGCGCCAGCAGCTTATCAGAGACCCAGTACTTC
NA	TRBV4-2	NA	TRBJ2-5	CASSQELSLETQYF	TGTGCCAGCAGCCAAGAATTAAGCTTGGAGACCCAGTACTTC
NA	TRBV7-6	TRBD1	TRBJ2-5	CASSADRGPGETQYF	TGTGCCAGCAGCGCAGACAGGGGGCCAGGGGAGACCCAGTACTTC
NA	TRBV7-2	TRBD1	TRBJ1-5	CASSLADRVGLGPQHF	TGTGCCAGCAGCTTAGCCGACAGGGTAGGGCTAGGGCCCCAGCATTTT
NA	TRBV4-1	TRBD1	TRBJ1-5	CASSQLTGVNQPQHF	TGCGCCAGCAGCCAGCTTACAGGGGTCAATCAGCCCCAGCATTTT
NA	TRBV28	NA	TRBJ1-5	CASKLAGTDQPQHF	TGTGCCAGTAAACTAGCGGGGACCGATCAGCCCCAGCATTTT
NA	TRBV19	NA	TRBJ2-7	CASSIKGYGSYEQYF	TGTGCCAGTAGTATAAAGGGCTACGGCTCCTACGAGCAGTACTTC
few	TRBV5-1	NA	TRBJ2-7	CASSGTTYEQYF	TGCGCCAGCAGCGGGACGACGTACGAGCAGTACTTC
NA	TRBV29-1	NA	TRBJ1-2	CSVPNRGGGYTF	TGCAGCGTGCCGAATAGGGGAGGTGGCTACACCTTC
NA	TRBV2	TRBD1	TRBJ1-1	CASRIQTGGTEAFF	TGTGCCAGCAGGATTCAGACAGGGGGCACTGAAGCTTTCTTT
NA	TRBV7-2	TRBD2	TRBJ2-3	CASSLAPGLAGTPGTDTQYF	TGTGCCAGCAGCTTAGCCCCGGGACTAGCGGGCACCCCCGGCACAGATACGCAGTATTTT
NA	TRBV30	NA	TRBJ2-3	CAWRGVSTDTQYF	TGTGCCTGGAGAGGCGTAAGCACAGATACGCAGTATTTT
once	TRBV29-1	NA	TRBJ1-1	CSGGGYTEAFF	TGCAGCGGAGGGGGTTACACTGAAGCTTTCTTT
NA	TRBV27	TRBD2	TRBJ2-1	CASSFGGVSYNEQFF	TGTGCCAGCAGTTTTGGGGGGGTCTCCTACAATGAGCAGTTCTTC
NA	TRBV25-1	NA	TRBJ2-3	CASGSGMNTQYF	TGTGCCAGCGGATCAGGGATGAATACGCAGTATTTT
NA	TRBV6-5	NA	TRBJ2-7	CASSYSAASSYEQYF	TGTGCCAGCAGTTACTCAGCTGCAAGCTCCTACGAGCAGTACTTC